This T cell receptor (beta chain) came from a study of blood T cell repertoires in COVID-19. Turning to the study itself: COVID-19 samples from acute and convalescent phases originated in the United States, Italy and Spain. Sources were T cells, B-cell-depleted T cells, or PBMCs; the material itself was cDNA or gDNA.

CDR1 MNHEY and CDR2 SVGAGI come from the germline V gene. There are 12 residues in the CDR3. Trimming took off 4 bases at V and 5 bases at J, with 8 bases between the two ends. In the source study's methods: The authors estimated nucleated cell counts from reference gene primer amplification. Profiled with immunoSEQ multiplex PCR; TCRdb holds only in-frame clones, not every one. V, J and clone size were drawn from that table, and D and trimming were deduced from the DNA. The sample has 190,000 or so clones, roughly 94% seen once. Seattle's enrolled individuals joined amid active infection and were then monitored longitudinally.

Sequenced material: peripheral blood. The sequence came from a young man with COVID-19, enrolled during active disease. V is TRBV6-5 and J is TRBJ1-2; D is undetermined. CDR3 in DNA: TGTGCCAGCAGTTCCGGGGATTATGGCTACACCTTC. Translated: CASSSGDYGYTF.